The T cell receptor (beta chain) described here comes from a study of T cells in Graves' hyperthyroidism and ophthalmopathy. The length of the CDR3 is 17 residues. Germline lookup yields CDR1 LNHDA and CDR2 SQIVND (reference sequence). Losses at the gene ends were 0 bases for V and 4 bases for J; bases not matched to a gene: 10. This clonotype occurred a few times. Its matching antigen is unknown. RNA transcripts yielded amplified TCR beta CDR3 regions. First-round RT-PCR of the TCR CDR3 relied on the HTBI primer set. TCRdb independently ran MiXCR on the multiplex PCR reads; one entry per CDR3 protein. The table has more than 500,000 distinct CDR3 sequences, more than 15% seen once. Study observations and caveats: In simple terms, a model built on 13 V-J features told ophthalmopathy apart from stable hyperthyroidism.

This TCR was recovered from a woman in her twenties or thirties with Graves' ophthalmopathy. The rearrangement joins TRBV19 to TRBJ2-5; 8 bases map to TRBD1. Sequenced: blood. The CDR3 loop is CASSIDPGGRGPETQYF. In DNA form, the CDR3 reads TGTGCCAGTAGTATAGATCCCGGCGGCAGGGGGCCAGAGACCCAGTACTTC.